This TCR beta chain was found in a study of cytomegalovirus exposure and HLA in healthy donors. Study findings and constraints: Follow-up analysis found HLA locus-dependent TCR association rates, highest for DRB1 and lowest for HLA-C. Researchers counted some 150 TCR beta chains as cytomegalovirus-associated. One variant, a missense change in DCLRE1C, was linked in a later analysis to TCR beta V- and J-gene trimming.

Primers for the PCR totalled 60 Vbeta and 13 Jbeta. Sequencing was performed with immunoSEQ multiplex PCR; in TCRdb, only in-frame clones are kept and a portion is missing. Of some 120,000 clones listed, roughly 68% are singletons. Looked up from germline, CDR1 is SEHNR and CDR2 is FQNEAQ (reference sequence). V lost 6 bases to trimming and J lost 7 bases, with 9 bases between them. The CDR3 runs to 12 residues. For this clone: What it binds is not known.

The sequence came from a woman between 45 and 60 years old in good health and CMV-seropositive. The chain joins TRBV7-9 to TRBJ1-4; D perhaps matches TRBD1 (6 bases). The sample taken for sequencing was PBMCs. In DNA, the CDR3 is TGTGCCAGCAGGGAAGGGGGTGAAAAACTGTTTTTT. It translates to CASREGGEKLFF.